This T cell receptor beta chain was identified during a study of T cell repertoires in cytomegalovirus infection. Study overall: A matching HLA type, together with CMV infection, was signaled by public TCR beta signatures.

This clonotype has a count of ten or more. One entry per CDR3 protein results from TCRdb running MiXCR on the reads. The profile shows hundreds of thousands of distinct CDR3 sequences, 20% to 25% of them singletons. V lost 2 bases to trimming and J lost 7 bases, with 8 bases between them. CDR1 and CDR2 from the germline V gene are MNHEY and SVGAGI. CDR3 length: 12 residues. The V call is TRBV6-5, the J call TRBJ1-1; no clear D gene. Sample: CD8+ T cells from PBMCs. This TCR derives from a human donor in good health (CMV status not recorded). Some clones in this sample may be carry-over from other donors' samples. The chain's CDR3 is CASSYTRDEAFF. CDR3 sequence (DNA): TGTGCCAGCAGTTACACGAGGGATGAAGCTTTCTTT.